The clone carrying this T cell receptor (beta chain) is a singleton in its sample. Its antigen is unidentified. The assay was immunoSEQ multiplex PCR, and TCRdb's table has in-frame clones only and misses some. The sample lists some 95,000 clones; roughly 90% were seen once. Healthy donors had no documented immune events, such as infections, while sampled. The data originate from a study of identifying expanded T cells in peripheral blood. Study-wide results and caveats: Clone count variance between approximately two-week samples rose with total template count. About 1.2 clones differed between technical replicates, versus approximately 16 and 19 over time.

The CDR3 is 15 residues long. Germline lookup yields CDR1 SGHDN and CDR2 FVKESK. V was clipped by 2 bases and J by 4 bases; unmatched bases: 2. This chain joins TRBV14 and TRBJ2-1, with 10 bases lining up with TRBD2. This clonotype originated in a person between 18 and 75 years old in good health. Sequencing input: blood. The CDR3 coding sequence is TGTGCCAGCAGCCAACAAGCGGGGGGGTACAATGAGCAGTTCTTC. Translating it yields CASSQQAGGYNEQFF.